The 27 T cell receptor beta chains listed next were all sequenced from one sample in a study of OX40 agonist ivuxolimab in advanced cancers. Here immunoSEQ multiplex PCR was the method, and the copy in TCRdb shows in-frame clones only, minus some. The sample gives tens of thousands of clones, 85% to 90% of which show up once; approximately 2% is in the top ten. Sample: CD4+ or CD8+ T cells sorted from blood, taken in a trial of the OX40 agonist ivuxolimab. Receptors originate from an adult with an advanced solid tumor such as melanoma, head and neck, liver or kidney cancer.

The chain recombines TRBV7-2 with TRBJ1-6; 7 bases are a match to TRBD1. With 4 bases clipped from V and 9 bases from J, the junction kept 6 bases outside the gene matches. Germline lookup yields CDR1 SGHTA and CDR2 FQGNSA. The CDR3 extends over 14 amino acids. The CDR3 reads CASSYDRVASPLHF. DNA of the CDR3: TGTGCCAGCAGCTACGACAGGGTTGCTTCACCCCTCCACTTT.

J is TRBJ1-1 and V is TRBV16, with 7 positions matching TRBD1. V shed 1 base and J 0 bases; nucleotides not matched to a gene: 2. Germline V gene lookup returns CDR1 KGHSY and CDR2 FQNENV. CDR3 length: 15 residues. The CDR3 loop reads CASSQFRGMNTEAFF. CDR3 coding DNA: TGTGCCAGCAGCCAATTCAGGGGGATGAACACTGAAGCTTTCTTT.

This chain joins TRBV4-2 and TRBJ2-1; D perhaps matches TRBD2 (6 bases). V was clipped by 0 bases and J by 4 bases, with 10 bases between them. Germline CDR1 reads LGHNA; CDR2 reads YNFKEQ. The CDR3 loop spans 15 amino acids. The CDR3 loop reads CASSQDGRDYNEQFF. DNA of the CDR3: TGTGCCAGCAGCCAAGACGGGCGGGATTACAATGAGCAGTTCTTC.

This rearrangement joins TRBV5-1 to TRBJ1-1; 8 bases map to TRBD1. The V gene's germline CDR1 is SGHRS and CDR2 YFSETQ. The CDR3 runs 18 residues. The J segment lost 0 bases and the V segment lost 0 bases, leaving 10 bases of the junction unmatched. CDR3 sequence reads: CASSLARPGGPMNTEAFF. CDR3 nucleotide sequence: TGCGCCAGCAGCTTGGCCAGGCCAGGGGGCCCTATGAACACTGAAGCTTTCTTT.

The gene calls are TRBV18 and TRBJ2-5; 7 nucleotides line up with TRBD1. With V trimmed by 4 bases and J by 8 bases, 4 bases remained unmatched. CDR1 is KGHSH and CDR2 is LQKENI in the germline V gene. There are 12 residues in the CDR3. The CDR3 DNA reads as TGTGCCAGCTCACTAGGGGACAGCACCCAGTACTTC. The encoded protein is CASSLGDSTQYF. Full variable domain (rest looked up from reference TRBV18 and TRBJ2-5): NAGVMQNPRHLVRRRGQEARLRCSPMKGHSHVYWYRQLPEEGLKFMVYLQKENIIDESGMPKERFSAEFPKEGPSILRIQQVVRGDSAAYFCASSLGDSTQYFGPGTRLLVL.

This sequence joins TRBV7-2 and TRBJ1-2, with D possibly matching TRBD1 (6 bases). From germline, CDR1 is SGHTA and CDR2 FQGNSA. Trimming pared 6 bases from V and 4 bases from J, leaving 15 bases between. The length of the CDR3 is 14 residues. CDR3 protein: CASRPDGQRYGYTF. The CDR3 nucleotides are TGTGCCAGCAGACCCGACGGACAGCGCTATGGCTACACCTTC. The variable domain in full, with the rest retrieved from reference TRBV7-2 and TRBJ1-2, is GAGVSQSPSNKVTEKGKDVELRCDPISGHTALYWYRQSLGQGLEFLIYFQGNSAPDKSGLPSDRFSAERTGGSVSTLTIQRTQQEDSAVYLCASRPDGQRYGYTFGSGTRLTVV.

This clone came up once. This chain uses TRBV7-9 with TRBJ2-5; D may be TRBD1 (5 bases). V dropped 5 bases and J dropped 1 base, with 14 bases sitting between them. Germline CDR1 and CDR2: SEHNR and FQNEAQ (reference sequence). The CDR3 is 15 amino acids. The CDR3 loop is CASSRQSGSQETQYF. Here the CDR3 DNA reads TGTGCCAGCAGCCGACAGTCTGGAAGCCAAGAGACCCAGTACTTC.

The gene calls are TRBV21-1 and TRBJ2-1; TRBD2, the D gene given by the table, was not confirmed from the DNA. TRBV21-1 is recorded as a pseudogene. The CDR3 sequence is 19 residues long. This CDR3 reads CASSLRDKEPASGYDEQFF. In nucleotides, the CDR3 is TGTGCCAGCAGCTTACGGGACAAAGAACCCGCTAGCGGTTATGATGAGCAGTTCTTC.

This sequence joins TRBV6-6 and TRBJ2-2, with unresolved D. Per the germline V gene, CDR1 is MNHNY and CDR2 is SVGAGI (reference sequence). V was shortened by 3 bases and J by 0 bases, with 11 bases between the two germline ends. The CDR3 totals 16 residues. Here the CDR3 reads CASSYPAGSNTGELFF. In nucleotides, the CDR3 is TGTGCCAGCAGTTATCCGGCCGGATCGAACACCGGGGAGCTGTTTTTT.

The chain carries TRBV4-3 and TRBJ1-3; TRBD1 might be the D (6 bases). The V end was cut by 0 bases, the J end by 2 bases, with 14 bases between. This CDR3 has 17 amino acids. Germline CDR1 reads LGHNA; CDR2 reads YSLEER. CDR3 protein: CASSQDRGTGPGNTIYF. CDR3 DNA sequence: TGCGCCAGCAGCCAAGATAGAGGAACAGGGCCTGGAAACACCATATATTTT.

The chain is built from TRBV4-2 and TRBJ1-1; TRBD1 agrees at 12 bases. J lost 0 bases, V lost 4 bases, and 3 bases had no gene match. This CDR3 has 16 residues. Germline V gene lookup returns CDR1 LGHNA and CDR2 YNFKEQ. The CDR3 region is CASSLGTGGLNTEAFF. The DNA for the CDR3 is TGTGCCAGCAGCCTAGGGACAGGGGGCTTGAACACTGAAGCTTTCTTT.

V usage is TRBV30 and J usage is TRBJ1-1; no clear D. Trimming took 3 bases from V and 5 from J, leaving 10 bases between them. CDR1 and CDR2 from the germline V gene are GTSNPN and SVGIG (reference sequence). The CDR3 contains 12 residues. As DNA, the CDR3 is TGTGCCTGGAGCCTTCCTTTGACTGAAGCTTTCTTT. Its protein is CAWSLPLTEAFF. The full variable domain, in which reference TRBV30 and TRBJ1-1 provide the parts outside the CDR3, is SQTIHQWPATLVQPVGSPLSLECTVEGTSNPNLYWYRQAAGRGLQLLFYSVGIGQISSEVPQNLSASRPQDRQFILSSKKLLLSDSGFYLCAWSLPLTEAFFGQGTRLTVV.

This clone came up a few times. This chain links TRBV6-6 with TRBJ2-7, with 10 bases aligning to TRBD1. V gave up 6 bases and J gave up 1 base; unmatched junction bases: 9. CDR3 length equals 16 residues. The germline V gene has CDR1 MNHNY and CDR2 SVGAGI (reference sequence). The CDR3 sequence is CASSPGQGGFSYEQYF. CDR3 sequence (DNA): TGTGCCAGCAGCCCAGGACAGGGGGGTTTTTCCTACGAGCAGTACTTC.

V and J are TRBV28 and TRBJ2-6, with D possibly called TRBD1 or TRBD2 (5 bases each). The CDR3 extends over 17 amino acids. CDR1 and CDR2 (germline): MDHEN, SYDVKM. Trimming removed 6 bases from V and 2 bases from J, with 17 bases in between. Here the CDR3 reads CASSQGRVVPGANVLTF. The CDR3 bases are TGTGCCAGCAGCCAGGGACGGGTGGTCCCTGGGGCCAACGTCCTGACTTTC.

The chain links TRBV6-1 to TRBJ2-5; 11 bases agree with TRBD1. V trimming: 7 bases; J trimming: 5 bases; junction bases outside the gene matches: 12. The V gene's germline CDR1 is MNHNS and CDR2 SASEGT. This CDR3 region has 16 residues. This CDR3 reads CASTEAGTGGWETQYF. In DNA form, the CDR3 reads TGTGCCAGCACCGAAGCCGGGACAGGGGGGTGGGAGACCCAGTACTTC.

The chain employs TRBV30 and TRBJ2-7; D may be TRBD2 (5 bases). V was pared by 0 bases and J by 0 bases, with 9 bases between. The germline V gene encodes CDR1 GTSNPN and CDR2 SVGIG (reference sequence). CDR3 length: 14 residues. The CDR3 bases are TGTGCCTGGAGTGTAAACGGGATCTCCTACGAGCAGTACTTC. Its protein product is CAWSVNGISYEQYF.

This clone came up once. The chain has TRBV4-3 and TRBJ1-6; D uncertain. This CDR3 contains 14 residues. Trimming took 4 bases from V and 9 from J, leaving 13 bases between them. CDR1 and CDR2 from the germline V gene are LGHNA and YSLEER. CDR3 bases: TGCGCCAGCAGCCCCGGTTTAGTTTCTTCACCCCTCCACTTT. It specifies CASSPGLVSSPLHF.

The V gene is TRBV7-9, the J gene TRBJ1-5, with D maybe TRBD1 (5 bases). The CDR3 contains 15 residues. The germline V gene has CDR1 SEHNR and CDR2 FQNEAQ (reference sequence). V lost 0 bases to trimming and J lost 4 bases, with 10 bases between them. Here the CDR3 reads CASSLAHGGNQPQHF. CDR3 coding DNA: TGTGCCAGCAGCTTAGCGCATGGGGGGAATCAGCCCCAGCATTTT.

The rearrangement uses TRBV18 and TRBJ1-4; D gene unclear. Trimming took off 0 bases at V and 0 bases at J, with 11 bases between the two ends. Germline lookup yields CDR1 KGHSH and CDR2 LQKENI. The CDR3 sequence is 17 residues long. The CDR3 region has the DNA TGTGCCAGCTCACCACCGCTTCGGTTAGCAACTAATGAAAAACTGTTTTTT. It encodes CASSPPLRLATNEKLFF.

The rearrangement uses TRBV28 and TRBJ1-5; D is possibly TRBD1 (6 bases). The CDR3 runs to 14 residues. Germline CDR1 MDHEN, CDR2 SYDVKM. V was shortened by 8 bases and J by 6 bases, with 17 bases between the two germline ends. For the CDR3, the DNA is TGTGCCAGCTTCCAACAGGGTAGGGCTCAGCCCCAGCATTTT. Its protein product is CASFQQGRAQPQHF.

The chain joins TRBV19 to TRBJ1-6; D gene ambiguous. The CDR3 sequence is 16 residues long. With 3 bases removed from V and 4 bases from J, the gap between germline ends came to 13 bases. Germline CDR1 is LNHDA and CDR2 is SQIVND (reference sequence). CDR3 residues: CASSIGDGLYNSPLHF. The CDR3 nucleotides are TGTGCCAGTAGTATCGGAGACGGATTATATAATTCACCCCTCCACTTT.

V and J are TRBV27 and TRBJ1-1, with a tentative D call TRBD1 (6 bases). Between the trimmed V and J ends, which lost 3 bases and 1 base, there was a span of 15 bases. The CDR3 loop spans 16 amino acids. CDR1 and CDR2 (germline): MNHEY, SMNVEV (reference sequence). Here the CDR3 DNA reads TGTGCCAGCAGTTTGGGGGGGGGCAGGGCGAACACTGAAGCTTTCTTT. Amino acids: CASSLGGGRANTEAFF.

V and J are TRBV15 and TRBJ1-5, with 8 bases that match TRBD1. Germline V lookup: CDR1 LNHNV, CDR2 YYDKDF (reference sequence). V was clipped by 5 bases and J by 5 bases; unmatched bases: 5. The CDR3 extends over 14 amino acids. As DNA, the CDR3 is TGTGCCACCAGCCAGGGACAGGATCATCAGCCCCAGCATTTT. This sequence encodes CATSQGQDHQPQHF.

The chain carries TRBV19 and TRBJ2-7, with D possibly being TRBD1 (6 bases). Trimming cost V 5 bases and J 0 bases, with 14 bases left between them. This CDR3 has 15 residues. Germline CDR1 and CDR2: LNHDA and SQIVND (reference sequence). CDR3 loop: CASSPQGLFSYEQYF. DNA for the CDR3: TGTGCCAGTAGTCCACAGGGCCTATTCTCCTACGAGCAGTACTTC.

CDR3: CASSLSEFSNQPQHF. The CDR3 nucleotides read TGTGCCAGCAGTTTAAGTGAATTCAGCAATCAGCCCCAGCATTTT. The chain is built from TRBV28 and TRBJ1-5; D uncertain. CDR3 length: 15 residues. V gave up 2 bases and J gave up 1 base, with 9 bases separating them. CDR1 is MDHEN and CDR2 is SYDVKM in the germline V gene.

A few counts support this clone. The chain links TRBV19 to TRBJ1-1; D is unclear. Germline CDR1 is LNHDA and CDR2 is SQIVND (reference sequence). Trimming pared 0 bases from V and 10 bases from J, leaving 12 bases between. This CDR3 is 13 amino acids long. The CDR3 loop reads CASSIDPTTGAFF. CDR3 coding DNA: TGTGCCAGTAGTATAGACCCGACCACGGGAGCTTTCTTT.

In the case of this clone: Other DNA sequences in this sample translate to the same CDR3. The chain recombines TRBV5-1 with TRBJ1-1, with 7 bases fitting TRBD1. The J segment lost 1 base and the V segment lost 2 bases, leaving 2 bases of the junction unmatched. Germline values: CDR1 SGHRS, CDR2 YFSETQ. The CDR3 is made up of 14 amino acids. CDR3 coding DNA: TGCGCCAGCAGCTTCGGGACAGAGAACACTGAAGCTTTCTTT. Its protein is CASSFGTENTEAFF.